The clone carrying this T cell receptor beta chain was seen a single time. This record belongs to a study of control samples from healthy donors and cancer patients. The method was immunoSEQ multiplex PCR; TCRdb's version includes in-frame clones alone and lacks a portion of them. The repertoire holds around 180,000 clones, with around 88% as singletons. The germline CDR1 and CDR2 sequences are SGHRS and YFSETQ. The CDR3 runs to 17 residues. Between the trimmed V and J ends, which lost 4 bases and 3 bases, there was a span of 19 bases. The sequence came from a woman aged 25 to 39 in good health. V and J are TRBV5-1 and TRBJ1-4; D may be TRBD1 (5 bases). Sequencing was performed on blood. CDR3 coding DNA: TGCGCCAGCAGCCCCACATTCCGGTTGGGACCTAATGAAAAACTGTTTTTT. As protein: CASSPTFRLGPNEKLFF. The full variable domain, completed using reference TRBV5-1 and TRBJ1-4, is KAGVTQTPRYLIKTRGQQVTLSCSPISGHRSVSWYQQTPGQGLQFLFEYFSETQRNKGNFPGRFSGRQFSNSRSEMNVSTLELGDSALYLCASSPTFRLGPNEKLFFGSGTQLSVL.